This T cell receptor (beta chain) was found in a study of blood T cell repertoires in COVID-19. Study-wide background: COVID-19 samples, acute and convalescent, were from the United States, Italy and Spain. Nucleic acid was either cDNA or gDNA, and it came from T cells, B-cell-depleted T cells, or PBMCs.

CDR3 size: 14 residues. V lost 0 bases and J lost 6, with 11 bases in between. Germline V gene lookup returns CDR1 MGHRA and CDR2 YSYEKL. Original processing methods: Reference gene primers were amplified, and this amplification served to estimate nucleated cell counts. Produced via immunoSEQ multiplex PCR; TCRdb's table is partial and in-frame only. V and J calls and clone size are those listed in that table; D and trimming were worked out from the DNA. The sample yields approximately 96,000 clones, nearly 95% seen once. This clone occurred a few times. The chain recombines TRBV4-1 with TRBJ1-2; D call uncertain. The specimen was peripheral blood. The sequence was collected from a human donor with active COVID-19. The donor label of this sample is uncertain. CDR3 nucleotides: TGCGCCAGCAGCCAAGATTGGCAAACTAATGGCTACACCTTC. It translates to CASSQDWQTNGYTF.